This TCR beta chain was found in a study of OX40 agonist ivuxolimab in advanced cancers. Overall study context: Patients were treated with ivuxolimab, an agonistic anti-OX40 (CD134) antibody. Study-wide results and caveats: It was also the case that some nonresponders had low normalized T-cell clonal expansion. Averaging showed that CD8+ T cells had more expanded clones than CD4+ did.

CDR3 length equals 14 residues. Germline V lookup: CDR1 SEHNR, CDR2 FQNEAQ (reference sequence). The V segment lost 5 bases and the J segment 11 bases; nucleotides outside the gene matches: 11. Profiling relied on immunoSEQ multiplex PCR, and the TCRdb table lists in-frame clones only, not all of them. The sample comprises 74,000 or so clones, 85% to 95% of which are singletons, and 0.32% rests with the top ten. This clone was recorded once. Its cognate antigen is unknown. This receptor was obtained from an adult with an advanced solid tumor such as melanoma, head and neck, liver or kidney cancer. The chain uses TRBV7-9 and TRBJ2-1; TRBD2 matches 8 bases. Material: CD4+ or CD8+ T cells sorted from blood, obtained in a trial of the OX40 agonist ivuxolimab. In DNA, the CDR3 is TGTGCCAGCAGCCCCCCGGCGGGTAGCGGGAAGCAGTTCTTC. It encodes CASSPPAGSGKQFF.